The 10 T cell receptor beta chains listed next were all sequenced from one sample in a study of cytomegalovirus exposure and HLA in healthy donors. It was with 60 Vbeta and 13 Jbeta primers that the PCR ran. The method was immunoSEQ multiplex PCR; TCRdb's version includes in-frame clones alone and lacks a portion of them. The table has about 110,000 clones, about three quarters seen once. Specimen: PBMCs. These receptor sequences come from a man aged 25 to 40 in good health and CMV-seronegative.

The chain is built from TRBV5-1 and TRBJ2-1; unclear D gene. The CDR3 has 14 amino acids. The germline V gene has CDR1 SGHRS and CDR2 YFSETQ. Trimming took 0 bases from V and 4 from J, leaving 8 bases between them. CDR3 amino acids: CASSLDTIYNEQFF. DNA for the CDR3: TGCGCCAGCAGCTTGGACACGATTTACAATGAGCAGTTCTTC. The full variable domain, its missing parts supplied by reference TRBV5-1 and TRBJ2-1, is KAGVTQTPRYLIKTRGQQVTLSCSPISGHRSVSWYQQTPGQGLQFLFEYFSETQRNKGNFPGRFSGRQFSNSRSEMNVSTLELGDSALYLCASSLDTIYNEQFFGPGTRLTVL.

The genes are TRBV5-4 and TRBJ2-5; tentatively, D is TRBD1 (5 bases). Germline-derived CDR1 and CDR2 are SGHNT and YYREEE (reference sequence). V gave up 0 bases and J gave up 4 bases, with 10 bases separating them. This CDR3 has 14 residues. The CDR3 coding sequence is TGTGCCAGCAGCTTGGCAGTAGGGGTAGAGACCCAGTACTTC. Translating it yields CASSLAVGVETQYF.

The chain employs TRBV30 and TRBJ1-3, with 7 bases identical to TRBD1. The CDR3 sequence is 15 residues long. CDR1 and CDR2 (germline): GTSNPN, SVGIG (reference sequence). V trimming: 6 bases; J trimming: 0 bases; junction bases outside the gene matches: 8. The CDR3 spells CACPGWDSSGNTIYF. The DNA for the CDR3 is TGTGCCTGCCCAGGATGGGACAGCTCTGGAAACACCATATATTTT. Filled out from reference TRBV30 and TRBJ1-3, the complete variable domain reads SQTIHQWPATLVQPVGSPLSLECTVEGTSNPNLYWYRQAAGRGLQLLFYSVGIGQISSEVPQNLSASRPQDRQFILSSKKLLLSDSGFYLCACPGWDSSGNTIYFGEGSWLTVV.

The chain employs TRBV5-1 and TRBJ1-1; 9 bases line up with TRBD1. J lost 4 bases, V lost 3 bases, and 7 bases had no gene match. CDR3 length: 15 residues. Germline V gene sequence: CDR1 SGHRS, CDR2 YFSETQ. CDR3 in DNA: TGCGCCAGCAGCTCCACGACAGGGGGAGGCACTGAAGCTTTCTTT. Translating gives CASSSTTGGGTEAFF.

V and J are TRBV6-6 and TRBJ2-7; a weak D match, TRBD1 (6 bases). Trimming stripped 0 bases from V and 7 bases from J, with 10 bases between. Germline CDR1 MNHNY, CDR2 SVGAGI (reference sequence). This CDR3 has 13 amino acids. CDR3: CASSYSSRGEQYF. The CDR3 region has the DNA TGTGCCAGCAGTTACTCGAGCAGGGGTGAGCAGTACTTC.

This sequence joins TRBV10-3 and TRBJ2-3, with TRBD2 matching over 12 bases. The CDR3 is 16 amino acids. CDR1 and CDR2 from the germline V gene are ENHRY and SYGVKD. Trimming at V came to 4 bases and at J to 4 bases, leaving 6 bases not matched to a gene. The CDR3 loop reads CAISARLAGEADTQYF. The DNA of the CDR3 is TGTGCCATCAGTGCGCGACTAGCGGGGGAGGCAGATACGCAGTATTTT.

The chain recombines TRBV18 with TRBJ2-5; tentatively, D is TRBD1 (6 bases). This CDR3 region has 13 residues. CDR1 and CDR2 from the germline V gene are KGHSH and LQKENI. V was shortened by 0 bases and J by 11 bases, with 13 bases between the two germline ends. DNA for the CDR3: TGTGCCAGCTCACCACCCCAGGGGCAAGAGCAGTACTTC. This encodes CASSPPQGQEQYF.

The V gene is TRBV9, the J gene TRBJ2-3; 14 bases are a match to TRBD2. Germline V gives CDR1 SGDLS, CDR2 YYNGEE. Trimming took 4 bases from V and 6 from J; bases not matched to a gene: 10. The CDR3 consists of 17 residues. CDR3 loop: CASSPGTSGGRGDTQYF. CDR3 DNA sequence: TGTGCCAGCAGCCCTGGGACTAGCGGGGGCAGAGGGGATACGCAGTATTTT.

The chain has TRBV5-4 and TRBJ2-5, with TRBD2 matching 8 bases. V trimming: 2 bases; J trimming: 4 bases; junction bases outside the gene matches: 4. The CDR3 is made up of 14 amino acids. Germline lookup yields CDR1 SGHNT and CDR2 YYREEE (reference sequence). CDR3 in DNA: TGTGCCAGCAGCTTCGGGGGGGTCCTAGAGACCCAGTACTTC. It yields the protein CASSFGGVLETQYF. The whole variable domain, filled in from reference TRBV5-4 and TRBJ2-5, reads ETGVTQSPTHLIKTRGQQVTLRCSSQSGHNTVSWYQQALGQGPQFIFQYYREEENGRGNFPPRFSGLQFPNYSSELNVNALELDDSALYLCASSFGGVLETQYFGPGTRLLVL.

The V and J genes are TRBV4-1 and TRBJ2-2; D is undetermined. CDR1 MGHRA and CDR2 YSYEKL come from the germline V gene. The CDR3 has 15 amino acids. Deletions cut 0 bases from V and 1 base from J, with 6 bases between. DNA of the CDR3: TGCGCCAGCAGCCAAGATAACGGGAACACCGGGGAGCTGTTTTTT. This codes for CASSQDNGNTGELFF.